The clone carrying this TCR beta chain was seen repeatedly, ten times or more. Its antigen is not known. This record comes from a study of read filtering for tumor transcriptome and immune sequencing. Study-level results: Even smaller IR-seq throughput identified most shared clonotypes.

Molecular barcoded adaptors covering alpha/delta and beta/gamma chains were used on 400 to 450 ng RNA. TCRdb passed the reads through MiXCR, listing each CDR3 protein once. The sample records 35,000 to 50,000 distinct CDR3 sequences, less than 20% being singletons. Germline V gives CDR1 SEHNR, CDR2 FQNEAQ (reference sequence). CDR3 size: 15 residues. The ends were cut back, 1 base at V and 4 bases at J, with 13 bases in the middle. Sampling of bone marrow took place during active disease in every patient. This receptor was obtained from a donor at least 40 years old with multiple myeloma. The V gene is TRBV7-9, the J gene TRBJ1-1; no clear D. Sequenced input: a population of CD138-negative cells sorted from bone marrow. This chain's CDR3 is CASSLEGLSGTEAFF. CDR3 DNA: TGTGCCAGCAGCTTAGAGGGCCTGTCAGGCACTGAAGCTTTCTTT. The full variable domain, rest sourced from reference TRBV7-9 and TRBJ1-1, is DTGVSQNPRHKITKRGQNVTFRCDPISEHNRLYWYRQTLGQGPEFLTYFQNEAQLEKSRLLSDRFSAERPKGSFSTLEIQRTEQGDSAMYLCASSLEGLSGTEAFFGQGTRLTVV.